This TCR beta chain stems from a study of T cells after posttransplantation cyclophosphamide. A marrow graft followed busulfan-fludarabine conditioning, with cyclophosphamide on days +3 and +4. Germline V CDR1 and CDR2: SGHNT, YYREEE (reference sequence). The CDR3 loop spans 14 amino acids. Trimming removed 4 bases from V and 7 bases from J; junction bases left unmatched: 6. General study results and limits: TRB overlap between skin or GI tissue T cells and blood was limited. Later post-transplant blood repertoires were often dominated by donor CD8+ memory clones. Recipient CMV seropositivity and CMV reactivation strongly tracked TRB clonality.

The sample holds a few counts of this clone. Its antigen is still unknown. Only in-frame clones appear in the TCRdb table, and some are missing; sequencing was by immunoSEQ multiplex PCR. Seen here are roughly 12,000 clones, roughly 2% observed once, and the top ten hold roughly a sixth. The rearrangement joins TRBV5-4 to TRBJ2-1, with 9 nucleotides matching TRBD2. This TCR derives from a young adult male patient who received an allogeneic stem cell transplant from a related donor, was CMV-positive, and had no GVHD. Some T cells may have come from the graft donor. The sequences come from PBMCs, collected after allogeneic stem cell transplant with posttransplant cyclophosphamide. The CDR3 region has the DNA TGTGCCAGCAGCCCGACTAGCGGAGATAATGAGCAGTTCTTC. This encodes CASSPTSGDNEQFF.